Below are 16 T cell receptor beta chains sequenced from a single sample in a study of cytotoxic CD8 clonotypes in ibrutinib-treated CLL. This table comes from immunoSEQ multiplex PCR, and its TCRdb copy is limited to in-frame clones, with some not included. The table includes some 140,000 clones, around three quarters detected once. The sequenced sample was PBMCs, obtained after 12 months of ibrutinib treatment. These receptors were collected from a human donor with chronic lymphocytic leukemia.

This chain joins TRBV6-1 and TRBJ1-1, with D hard to call. Germline values: CDR1 MNHNS, CDR2 SASEGT. Trimming pared 6 bases from V and 4 bases from J, leaving 18 bases between. The CDR3 spans 15 residues. CDR3 coding DNA: TGTGCCAGCAGGGATACCGGGAAAACGGGCACTGAAGCTTTCTTT. This gives the protein CASRDTGKTGTEAFF.

The V gene is TRBV2, the J gene TRBJ1-5; a possible D gene is TRBD1 (5 bases). Deletions cut 5 bases from V and 0 bases from J, with 14 bases between. The CDR3 has 16 amino acids. Germline V CDR1 and CDR2: SNHLY, FYNNEI. The CDR3 loop reads CASSQDSTYSNQPQHF. The CDR3 DNA is TGTGCCAGCAGTCAAGACAGCACTTATAGCAATCAGCCCCAGCATTTT.

The chain joins TRBV5-4 to TRBJ2-1; TRBD2 matches 10 bases. CDR3 length: 15 residues. CDR1 SGHNT and CDR2 YYREEE come from the germline V gene (reference sequence). J lost 4 bases, V lost 4 bases, and 5 bases had no gene match. CDR3 bases: TGTGCCAGCAGCCCCGGACTAGCGGTTTACAATGAGCAGTTCTTC. Residues: CASSPGLAVYNEQFF.

This clone was picked up a small number of times. The chain carries TRBV5-1 and TRBJ1-1, with D tentatively TRBD1 (6 bases). The CDR3 extends over 15 amino acids. Germline CDR1 and CDR2: SGHRS and YFSETQ. V dropped 4 bases and J dropped 0 bases, with 13 bases sitting between them. The chain's CDR3 is CASSARTAMNTEAFF. CDR3 coding DNA: TGCGCCAGCAGCGCTCGGACAGCAATGAACACTGAAGCTTTCTTT.

The chain recombines TRBV4-3 with TRBJ2-3; D gene unclear. The CDR3 contains 13 residues. CDR1 and CDR2 (germline): LGHNA, YSLEER. V lost 3 bases and J 6 bases, leaving 10 bases between the germline ends. The CDR3 nucleotides are TGCGCCAGCAGCCATGAACGCATGGATACGCAGTATTTT. This codes for CASSHERMDTQYF.

The V call is TRBV9, the J call TRBJ1-1; D possibly corresponds to TRBD1 (6 bases). Trimming cost V 5 bases and J 2 bases, with 10 bases left between them. CDR3 length equals 13 residues. Germline CDR1 and CDR2: SGDLS and YYNGEE. The CDR3 loop reads CASSGQPNTEAFF. The CDR3 nucleotides read TGTGCCAGCAGTGGACAGCCAAACACTGAAGCTTTCTTT.

The rearrangement uses TRBV11-3 and TRBJ2-1; either TRBD1 or TRBD2 may supply D (6 bases each). This CDR3 spans 16 amino acids. With 5 bases removed from V and 7 bases from J, the gap between germline ends came to 21 bases. Germline CDR1 reads SGHNT; CDR2 reads YENEEA. CDR3 sequence (DNA): TGTGCCAGCAGCATTTCGACAGGCGGAGGGCAGAATGAGCAGTTCTTC. This sequence encodes CASSISTGGGQNEQFF.

The chain recombines TRBV14 with TRBJ2-5, with 14 bases fitting TRBD2. From germline, CDR1 is SGHDN and CDR2 FVKESK. Trimming at V came to 4 bases and at J to 5 bases, leaving 15 bases not matched to a gene. This CDR3 has 19 amino acids. CDR3 nucleotide sequence: TGTGCCAGCAGCCGGCGGATGACTAGCGGGAGGGCCGCGGGCGAGACCCAGTACTTC. Translated, it gives CASSRRMTSGRAAGETQYF.

The CDR3 DNA reads TGTGCCAGCAGTCAACGGGGTGGATATGGCTACACCTTC. Its protein product is CASSQRGGYGYTF. The V gene is TRBV27, the J gene TRBJ1-2; D gene uncertain. Trimming shortened V by 5 bases and J by 5 bases, and 12 bases separated the two germline ends. Germline V gene lookup returns CDR1 MNHEY and CDR2 SMNVEV (reference sequence). The CDR3 spans 13 residues.

Here the CDR3 DNA reads TGCGCCAGCAGCCCGTTGGGGGCAGGGAGTTACGAAAAACTGTTTTTT. It specifies CASSPLGAGSYEKLFF. The chain has TRBV5-1 and TRBJ1-4; tentative D call: TRBD1 (6 bases). V was cut by 4 bases and J by 8 bases, with 21 bases left in between. This CDR3 has 16 amino acids. The V gene's germline CDR1 is SGHRS and CDR2 YFSETQ.

V gene TRBV6-5 combines with J gene TRBJ2-7; D may be TRBD1 (6 bases). The V gene's germline CDR1 is MNHEY and CDR2 SVGAGI. This CDR3 spans 14 amino acids. V was clipped by 2 bases and J by 3 bases, with 11 bases between them. CDR3 amino acids: CASSYDQGNYEQYF. As DNA, the CDR3 is TGTGCCAGCAGTTACGACCAGGGGAACTACGAGCAGTACTTC.

The rearrangement joins TRBV5-1 to TRBJ2-4, with a tentative D call TRBD2 (5 bases). The germline V gene encodes CDR1 SGHRS and CDR2 YFSETQ. The CDR3 sequence is 15 residues long. Trimming removed 4 bases at V and 0 bases at J, with 11 bases between. The CDR3, as DNA: TGCGCCAGCAGCAAAACTAGGCTAGCCAAAAACATTCAGTACTTC. This codes for CASSKTRLAKNIQYF.

The chain employs TRBV20-1 and TRBJ2-7, with D perhaps assigned TRBD1 or TRBD2 (5 bases each). V was pared by 6 bases and J by 3 bases, with 9 bases between. This CDR3 is 11 amino acids long. Germline V gives CDR1 DFQATT, CDR2 SNEGSKA (reference sequence). CDR3 DNA sequence: TGCAGTGCCAGGGCGGGCTACGAGCAGTACTTC. Residues: CSARAGYEQYF.

The chain carries TRBV5-4 and TRBJ2-7; 9 bases are a match to TRBD1. With 4 bases clipped from V and 1 base from J, the junction kept 3 bases outside the gene matches. CDR3 length: 14 residues. CDR1 and CDR2 from the germline V gene are SGHNT and YYREEE (reference sequence). The CDR3 region has the DNA TGTGCCAGCAGCCGCGGACAGGGGTCCTACGAGCAGTACTTC. The encoded protein is CASSRGQGSYEQYF.

The CDR3 coding sequence is TGCGCCAGCAGCTTGGATGGCGGTAGCACAGATACGCAGTATTTT. Its protein is CASSLDGGSTDTQYF. The chain recombines TRBV5-1 with TRBJ2-3; D gene uncertain. The CDR3 has 15 residues. Per the germline V gene, CDR1 is SGHRS and CDR2 is YFSETQ. Trimming removed 0 bases from V and 0 bases from J, with 8 bases in between.

The gene calls are TRBV2 and TRBJ1-2; D gene uncertain. The CDR3 sequence is 12 residues long. Germline V gene data show CDR1 as SNHLY and CDR2 as FYNNEI. Trimming stripped 4 bases from V and 1 base from J, with 4 bases between. CDR3 sequence (DNA): TGTGCCAGCAGTGCTGATAACTATGGCTACACCTTC. Encoded protein: CASSADNYGYTF.